A selection of T cell receptor beta chains follows, all from one sample in a study of cytomegalovirus exposure and HLA in healthy donors. Data came from immunoSEQ multiplex PCR; TCRdb stores just in-frame clones and leaves some out. The sample lists 150,000 to 200,000 clones, around 88% occurring once. Source material: PBMCs. All receptors come from a woman between 18 and 29 years old in good health and CMV-seronegative. CDR3s include the opening cysteine and the closing phenylalanine or tryptophan. The order of the fields is D gene, V gene, CDR3 length, clone size, J gene, CDR3 protein, CDR3 DNA. A D gene is named only where the DNA matches it firmly. The size field is filled for only some rows; it gives once, few, many or a size class.

.	TRBV9	15	.	TRBJ1-5	CASSVDPEGSQPQHF	TGTGCCAGCAGCGTAGACCCGGAGGGGAGTCAGCCCCAGCATTTT
TRBD2	TRBV4-2	15	.	TRBJ2-3	CASSQVAGGPDTQYF	TGTGCCAGCAGCCAAGTAGCGGGAGGGCCAGATACGCAGTATTTT
TRBD1	TRBV5-6	14	.	TRBJ1-1	CASSPGTGRTEAFF	TGTGCCAGCAGCCCCGGGACAGGGAGGACTGAAGCTTTCTTT
.	TRBV6-6	14	once	TRBJ1-1	CASSYSRANTEAFF	TGTGCCAGCAGTTACTCGAGGGCGAACACTGAAGCTTTCTTT
TRBD2	TRBV6-5	15	.	TRBJ2-3	CASMRAGLTTDTQYF	TGTGCCAGCATGAGAGCGGGACTTACCACAGATACGCAGTATTTT
.	TRBV7-9	14	.	TRBJ1-1	CASSAQGRGTEAFF	TGTGCCAGCAGCGCACAGGGAAGAGGCACTGAAGCTTTCTTT
TRBD2	TRBV5-1	19	.	TRBJ2-3	CASSPGTSGSQIMTDTQYF	TGCGCCAGCAGCCCCGGGACTAGCGGGAGCCAGATAATGACAGATACGCAGTATTTT
TRBD1	TRBV27	15	few	TRBJ1-6	CASRTQGAMGSPLHF	TGTGCCAGCAGAACCCAGGGGGCAATGGGTTCACCCCTCCACTTT
.	TRBV6-5	12	few	TRBJ2-3	CASSSYRDTQYF	TGTGCCAGCAGTTCCTACCGGGATACGCAGTATTTT
.	TRBV9	13	.	TRBJ1-1	CASSTDTNTEAFF	TGTGCCAGCAGCACCGACACGAACACTGAAGCTTTCTTT
.	TRBV7-8	15	.	TRBJ1-5	CASSRLDSHNQPQHF	TGTGCCAGCAGCCGCTTGGACAGTCATAATCAGCCCCAGCATTTT
TRBD1	TRBV11-2	15	.	TRBJ2-3	CASSLGQGGTDTQYF	TGTGCCAGCAGCTTAGGACAGGGGGGCACAGATACGCAGTATTTT
.	TRBV2	16	.	TRBJ2-5	CASSYDKGTRKETQYF	TGTGCCAGCAGTTATGATAAGGGGACACGGAAAGAGACCCAGTACTTC
.	TRBV6-5	14	.	TRBJ1-5	CASSYSNSNQPQHF	TGTGCCAGCAGTTACTCCAATAGCAATCAGCCCCAGCATTTT
TRBD1	TRBV2	15	few	TRBJ1-1	CASRMSGQGRSEAFF	TGTGCCAGCAGGATGTCGGGACAGGGAAGGTCTGAAGCTTTCTTT
TRBD2	TRBV19	17	once	TRBJ2-3	CASSRTSGGPLSDTQYF	TGTGCCAGTAGTCGAACTAGCGGGGGACCCCTGTCAGATACGCAGTATTTT
.	TRBV2	15	.	TRBJ1-5	CASSQEFYSNQPQHF	TGTGCCAGCTCACAGGAATTCTATAGCAATCAGCCCCAGCATTTT
.	TRBV5-4	14	.	TRBJ1-3	CASSLSMTGNTIYF	TGTGCCAGCAGCTTGAGCATGACTGGAAACACCATATATTTT
.	TRBV2	16	.	TRBJ1-2	CASSVRDPRGNYGYTF	TGTGCCAGCAGTGTTAGAGACCCTCGAGGAAACTATGGCTACACCTTC
.	TRBV27	13	.	TRBJ2-5	CASRDGSQETQYF	TGTGCCAGTAGGGACGGGAGCCAAGAGACCCAGTACTTC
.	TRBV10-3	14	.	TRBJ2-3	CAISVEGGTDTQYF	TGTGCCATCAGTGTAGAGGGCGGGACAGATACGCAGTATTTT
.	TRBV27	13	.	TRBJ1-6	CASSLTENSPLHF	TGTGCCAGCAGTTTAACAGAGAATTCACCCCTCCACTTT
TRBD2	TRBV5-6	14	few	TRBJ2-7	CASSPGLGNYEQYF	TGTGCCAGCAGCCCCGGACTAGGAAACTACGAGCAGTACTTC
TRBD1	TRBV28	14	once	TRBJ2-7	CASSPPDRGYEQYF	TGTGCCAGCAGCCCACCGGACAGGGGGTACGAGCAGTACTTC
.	TRBV14	15	once	TRBJ2-2	CASSRQTSFTGELFF	TGTGCCAGCAGCCGCCAGACTAGTTTCACCGGGGAGCTGTTTTTT
.	TRBV6-5	16	.	TRBJ2-3	CASSYRGGSSTDTQYF	TGTGCCAGCAGTTACCGGGGAGGTAGTAGCACAGATACGCAGTATTTT
TRBD1	TRBV29-1	14	.	TRBJ2-7	CSVVRTGGIYEQYF	TGCAGCGTTGTCAGGACAGGGGGCATCTACGAGCAGTACTTC
.	TRBV6-5	15	.	TRBJ2-7	CASSYSRGRMGEQYF	TGTGCCAGCAGTTACTCCAGGGGCCGCATGGGCGAGCAGTACTTC
.	TRBV5-6	14	.	TRBJ2-7	CASSLAGSPYEQYF	TGTGCCAGCAGCTTAGCCGGGTCCCCCTACGAGCAGTACTTC
.	TRBV14	15	.	TRBJ1-4	CASSRNRATNEKLFF	TGTGCCAGCAGCCGCAACAGGGCAACTAATGAAAAACTGTTTTTT
TRBD1	TRBV10-3	15	.	TRBJ1-1	CAISAGQGANTEAFF	TGTGCCATCAGTGCGGGACAGGGGGCGAACACTGAAGCTTTCTTT
.	TRBV6-1	14	.	TRBJ1-1	CASSPRGGDTEAFF	TGTGCCAGCAGTCCCCGAGGAGGTGACACTGAAGCTTTCTTT
TRBD2	TRBV6-5	15	.	TRBJ2-1	CASSYTSGGDNEQFF	TGTGCCAGCAGTTATACTAGCGGGGGGGACAATGAGCAGTTCTTC
TRBD1	TRBV28	16	.	TRBJ1-1	CASSLRGPLLNTEAFF	TGTGCCAGCAGTTTAAGGGGGCCCCTTCTGAACACTGAAGCTTTCTTT
.	TRBV5-1	15	few	TRBJ2-6	CASSLLGAGANVLTF	TGCGCCAGCAGCTTGTTAGGAGCCGGGGCCAACGTCCTGACTTTC
TRBD2	TRBV2	16	few	TRBJ2-3	CASSAQLAGGTDTQYF	TGTGCCAGCAGCGCCCAACTAGCGGGGGGGACAGATACGCAGTATTTT
.	TRBV6-5	14	.	TRBJ1-2	CASGHPLANYGYTF	TGTGCCAGCGGGCACCCTTTAGCTAACTATGGCTACACCTTC
.	TRBV19	15	.	TRBJ2-1	CASSIVPLSYNEQFF	TGTGCCAGTAGTATAGTCCCCCTCTCCTACAATGAGCAGTTCTTC
TRBD2	TRBV28	14	.	TRBJ2-7	CASKSGGVPYEQYF	TGTGCCAGCAAGAGCGGGGGGGTCCCCTACGAGCAGTACTTC
TRBD1	TRBV27	17	.	TRBJ2-3	CASSFTSVAGGFDTQYF	TGTGCCAGCAGTTTTACCTCGGTGGCAGGGGGCTTTGATACGCAGTATTTT
.	TRBV2	15	.	TRBJ2-5	CASSGPTSNQETQYF	TGTGCCAGCAGTGGACCGACTAGTAACCAAGAGACCCAGTACTTC
TRBD1	TRBV7-6	12	.	TRBJ1-1	CASSFTGEPAFF	TGTGCCAGCAGCTTTACAGGGGAGCCAGCTTTCTTT
.	TRBV10-3	14	.	TRBJ2-5	CASTVNPEEGAQYF	TGTGCCTCCACAGTGAACCCCGAAGAGGGCGCCCAGTACTTC
.	TRBV5-5	17	once	TRBJ2-1	CASNLGSVLSSYNEQFF	TGTGCCAGCAACCTTGGGAGCGTCCTGAGCTCCTACAATGAGCAGTTCTTC
.	TRBV10-3	17	.	TRBJ1-2	CAIRVRQVLPLNYGYTF	TGTGCTATTCGGGTACGACAGGTTCTACCTCTAAACTATGGCTACACCTTC
TRBD1	TRBV11-2	17	.	TRBJ1-6	CASSLVGQGSYNSPLHF	TGTGCCAGCAGCTTAGTCGGACAGGGCAGTTATAATTCACCCCTCCACTTT
TRBD1	TRBV18	14	.	TRBJ1-1	CASSPTGINTEAFF	TGTGCCAGCTCACCGACAGGGATAAACACTGAAGCTTTCTTT
TRBD2	TRBV9	14	.	TRBJ2-3	CASRKREGTDTQYF	TGTGCCAGCAGGAAGCGGGAGGGCACAGATACGCAGTATTTT
TRBD2	TRBV28	14	.	TRBJ2-7	CASSLAGGVYEQYF	TGTGCCAGCAGTCTAGCGGGGGGGGTTTACGAGCAGTACTTC
TRBD1	TRBV29-1	13	.	TRBJ2-7	CSVSTGRNYEQYF	TGCAGCGTGTCGACAGGGCGAAATTACGAGCAGTACTTC